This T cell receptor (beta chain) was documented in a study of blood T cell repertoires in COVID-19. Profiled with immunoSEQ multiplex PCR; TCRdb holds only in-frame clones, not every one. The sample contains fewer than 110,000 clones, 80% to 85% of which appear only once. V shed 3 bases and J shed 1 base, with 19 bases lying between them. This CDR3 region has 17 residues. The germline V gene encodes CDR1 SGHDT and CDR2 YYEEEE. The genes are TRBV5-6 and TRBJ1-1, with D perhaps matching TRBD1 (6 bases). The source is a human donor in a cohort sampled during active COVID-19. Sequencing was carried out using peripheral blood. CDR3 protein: CASSSPPGVRENTEAFF. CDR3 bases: TGTGCCAGCAGCTCCCCGCCAGGGGTCCGAGAGAACACTGAAGCTTTCTTT. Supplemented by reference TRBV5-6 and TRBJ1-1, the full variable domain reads DAGVTQSPTHLIKTRGQQVTLRCSPKSGHDTVSWYQQALGQGPQFIFQYYEEEERQRGNFPDRFSGHQFPNYSSELNVNALLLGDSALYLCASSSPPGVRENTEAFFGQGTRLTVV.